Listed below are T cell receptor beta chains from one sample, sequenced in a study of control samples from healthy donors and cancer patients. Libraries were prepared by immunoSEQ multiplex PCR; TCRdb keeps only in-frame clonotypes and omits some of them. Here the sample spans 85,000 to 110,000 clones, around 89% being singletons. Source material: PBMCs. These receptors were collected from a man aged 55 to 70 with lung cancer. The CDR3 runs from the conserved cysteine through the conserved F or W. D genes are given only for firm matches. Some rows mark clone size as missing; the rest say once, few, many or name a class of expanded clone.

J gene: TRBJ1-2; clone size: once; D gene: TRBD1; V gene: TRBV11-2; CDR3 DNA: TGTGCCAGCAGCTTAGAGGGACAGGGGGAAAGGGGCTACACCTTC; CDR3 protein: CASSLEGQGERGYTF
J gene: TRBJ1-4; clone size: -; D gene: -; V gene: TRBV27; CDR3 DNA: TGTGCCAGCAGTTCCCGGGACGGCGCAACTAATGAAAAACTGTTTTTT; CDR3 protein: CASSSRDGATNEKLFF
J gene: TRBJ1-2; clone size: -; D gene: -; V gene: TRBV2; CDR3 DNA: TGTGCCAGCAGTGAAGCCCCGCGGAACTATGGCTACACCTTC; CDR3 protein: CASSEAPRNYGYTF
J gene: TRBJ1-1; clone size: -; D gene: TRBD1; V gene: TRBV10-2; CDR3 DNA: TGCGCCAGCAGAGGACAGGGGGCCAACACTGAAGCTTTCTTT; CDR3 protein: CASRGQGANTEAFF
J gene: TRBJ1-5; clone size: few; D gene: -; V gene: TRBV12-5; CDR3 DNA: TGTGCTAGTGGTTTGGTAAATAGCAATCAGCCCCAGCATTTT; CDR3 protein: CASGLVNSNQPQHF
J gene: TRBJ2-3; clone size: few; D gene: -; V gene: TRBV6-6; CDR3 DNA: TGTGCCAGCAGTTACGGTCCAGATACGCAGTATTTT; CDR3 protein: CASSYGPDTQYF
J gene: TRBJ2-1; clone size: -; D gene: TRBD1; V gene: TRBV7-2; CDR3 DNA: TGTGCCAGCAGCTCCCGACAGGGAAGTACTGGCCATGAGCAGTTCTTC; CDR3 protein: CASSSRQGSTGHEQFF
J gene: TRBJ2-7; clone size: -; D gene: -; V gene: TRBV5-6; CDR3 DNA: TGTGCCAGCAGCTTAACGGAAGCCAGGGAGCAGTACTTC; CDR3 protein: CASSLTEAREQYF
J gene: TRBJ1-1; clone size: once; D gene: TRBD1; V gene: TRBV30; CDR3 DNA: TGTGCCTGGAGTGATCAGACAGGGACCAAAGCTTTCTTT; CDR3 protein: CAWSDQTGTKAFF
J gene: TRBJ2-2; clone size: -; D gene: TRBD1; V gene: TRBV6-6; CDR3 DNA: TGTGCCTGTACAGGGGCGATCACCGGGGAGCTGTTTTTT; CDR3 protein: CACTGAITGELFF
J gene: TRBJ2-1; clone size: -; D gene: TRBD1; V gene: TRBV7-9; CDR3 DNA: TGTGCCAGCAGCTGGGACAGGGAGGGCCGGGATGAGCAGTTCTTC; CDR3 protein: CASSWDREGRDEQFF
J gene: TRBJ1-1; clone size: -; D gene: -; V gene: TRBV7-3; CDR3 DNA: TGTGCCAGCAGCTTTGGGGTTCCCGGCACTGAAGCTTTCTTT; CDR3 protein: CASSFGVPGTEAFF
J gene: TRBJ1-2; clone size: -; D gene: -; V gene: TRBV7-3; CDR3 DNA: TGTGCCAGCAGCTTGGACCCCGACTATGGCTACACCTTC; CDR3 protein: CASSLDPDYGYTF
J gene: TRBJ1-3; clone size: -; D gene: -; V gene: TRBV7-9; CDR3 DNA: TGTGCCAGCAGCTTAGACCCGGGACAAACTGGAAACACCATATATTTT; CDR3 protein: CASSLDPGQTGNTIYF
J gene: TRBJ2-2; clone size: -; D gene: -; V gene: TRBV6-4; CDR3 DNA: TGTGCCAGCATGTTAGCGCAGGGCACCGGGGAGCTGTTTTTT; CDR3 protein: CASMLAQGTGELFF
J gene: TRBJ1-2; clone size: -; D gene: -; V gene: TRBV5-1; CDR3 DNA: TGCGCCAGCAGCTTTACGACAGAGACCTATGGCTACACCTTC; CDR3 protein: CASSFTTETYGYTF
J gene: TRBJ2-5; clone size: once; D gene: -; V gene: TRBV30; CDR3 DNA: TGTGCCTGGAGTGTACCGAGGGTGAGGGCCCAAGAGACCCAGTACTTC; CDR3 protein: CAWSVPRVRAQETQYF
J gene: TRBJ2-2; clone size: -; D gene: TRBD2; V gene: TRBV3-1/TRBV3-2; CDR3 DNA: TGTGCCAGCAGCCAATACAGTAAGAATAGCGGGGGAGCGAACACCGGGGAGCTGTTTTTT; CDR3 protein: CASSQYSKNSGGANTGELFF
J gene: TRBJ1-4; clone size: -; D gene: TRBD1; V gene: TRBV5-6; CDR3 DNA: TGTGCCAGCAGCTTTGTCCAGGGGGCAAATGAAAAACTGTTTTTT; CDR3 protein: CASSFVQGANEKLFF
J gene: TRBJ1-1; clone size: -; D gene: -; V gene: TRBV12-3/TRBV12-4; CDR3 DNA: TGTGCCAGCAGTTTAGTAATGAACACTGAAGCTTTCTTT; CDR3 protein: CASSLVMNTEAFF
J gene: TRBJ2-2; clone size: -; D gene: TRBD1; V gene: TRBV5-1; CDR3 DNA: TGCGCCAGCAGCTTGGACAGGGGGTACACCGGGGAGCTGTTTTTT; CDR3 protein: CASSLDRGYTGELFF
J gene: TRBJ1-2; clone size: many; D gene: -; V gene: TRBV7-2; CDR3 DNA: TGTGCCAGCAGCTTAGTTACAGCCCCCTATGGCTACACCTTC; CDR3 protein: CASSLVTAPYGYTF
J gene: TRBJ2-1; clone size: -; D gene: TRBD2; V gene: TRBV6-4; CDR3 DNA: TGTGCCAGCAGTGACTCCGGAGTAGCGGGGGGCCATGAGCAGTTCTTC; CDR3 protein: CASSDSGVAGGHEQFF
J gene: TRBJ2-5; clone size: once; D gene: -; V gene: TRBV4-2; CDR3 DNA: TGTGCCAGCAGCCAAGATGAGCGACAGGCGGCCCAGTACTTC; CDR3 protein: CASSQDERQAAQYF
J gene: TRBJ2-1; clone size: -; D gene: -; V gene: TRBV24-1; CDR3 DNA: TGTGCCACCAGTCCCGCCGGAGCTACTACCTACAATGAGCAGTTCTTC; CDR3 protein: CATSPAGATTYNEQFF
J gene: TRBJ2-5; clone size: -; D gene: TRBD2; V gene: TRBV11-3; CDR3 DNA: TGTGCCAGCAGCTTACCCTACGTAGCGGGGGGGCAGGAAGAGACCCAGTACTTC; CDR3 protein: CASSLPYVAGGQEETQYF
J gene: TRBJ2-2; clone size: -; D gene: -; V gene: TRBV18; CDR3 DNA: TGTGCCAGCTCACCACCGGGGTCCAGGGATACCGGGGAGCTGTTTTTT; CDR3 protein: CASSPPGSRDTGELFF